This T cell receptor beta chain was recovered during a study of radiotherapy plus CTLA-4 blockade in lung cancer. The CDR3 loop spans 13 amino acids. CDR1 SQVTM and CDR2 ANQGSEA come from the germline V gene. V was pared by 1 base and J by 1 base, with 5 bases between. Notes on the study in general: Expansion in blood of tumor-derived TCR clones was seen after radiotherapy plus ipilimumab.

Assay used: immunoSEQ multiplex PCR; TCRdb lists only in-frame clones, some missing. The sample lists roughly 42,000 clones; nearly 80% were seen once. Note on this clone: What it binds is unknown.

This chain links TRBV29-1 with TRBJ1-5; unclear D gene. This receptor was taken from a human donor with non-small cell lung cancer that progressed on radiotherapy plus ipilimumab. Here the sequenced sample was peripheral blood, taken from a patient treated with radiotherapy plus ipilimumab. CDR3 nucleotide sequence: TGCAGCGTTGAAGCACAGAGCAATCAGCCCCAGCATTTT. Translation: CSVEAQSNQPQHF.